Presented here are 29 T cell receptor beta chains from one specimen sequenced in a study of blood T cells in healthy people across ages. Together with a sample-barcoded 5' primer, a J-beta primer mix was included in a second PCR lasting about 7 to 11 cycles. One entry per CDR3 protein, called by TCRdb with MiXCR from the 5' RACE reads. The sample has approximately 810,000 distinct CDR3 sequences; around 26% are singletons. The specimen sequenced was blood. The receptors were gathered from a woman of 80 years or more in good health.

This clonotype was recorded at least ten times. This sequence joins TRBV12-3 or TRBV12-4 and TRBJ2-3, with TRBD1 matching over 10 bases. The V gene end was trimmed by 4 bases and the J gene end by 3 bases; junction bases not matched to a gene: 7. CDR3 length: 16 amino acids. The CDR3: CASSSRTGGKTDTQYF. Here the CDR3 DNA reads TGTGCCAGCAGTTCCAGGACAGGGGGGAAAACAGATACGCAGTATTTT.

This clonotype was seen at least ten times. This sequence joins TRBV12-3 or TRBV12-4 and TRBJ2-5; 8 nucleotides align to TRBD1. This CDR3 has 14 residues. Unmatched junction bases numbered 4, after V lost 6 bases and J lost 1 base. This CDR3 reads CASSPDRAQETQYF. CDR3 DNA: TGTGCCAGCAGCCCGGACAGGGCCCAAGAGACCCAGTACTTC.

This clonotype was detected many times. J is TRBJ2-3 and V is TRBV11-1; D possibly matches TRBD1 or TRBD2 (5 bases each). Trimming left V 3 bases short and J 10 bases short, with 11 bases between. The CDR3 sequence is 12 residues long. The germline CDR1 and CDR2 sequences are SGHAT and FQDESV (reference sequence). The CDR3 DNA reads as TGTGCCAGCAGCTTGGGGCGGGCCCCGCAGTATTTT. As protein: CASSLGRAPQYF.

About this clonotype: It may be a read error: a sequence one base away is much more abundant. This rearrangement joins TRBV7-7 to TRBJ2-1; possibly TRBD2 for D (5 bases). The V and J ends lost 5 bases and 13 bases respectively, with 15 bases between them. The length of the CDR3 is 12 residues. Per the germline V gene, CDR1 is SSHAT and CDR2 is FNYEAQ (reference sequence). CDR3 DNA: TGTGCCAGCAGCCGACTCGGGGAGACCCAGTTCTTC. This sequence encodes CASSRLGETQFF.

This clonotype was seen repeatedly, ten times or more. The chain combines TRBV12-3 or TRBV12-4 with TRBJ2-1; 9 nucleotides line up with TRBD1. The CDR3 sequence is 15 residues long. Losses at the gene ends were 5 bases for V and 7 bases for J; bases not matched to a gene: 9. The CDR3 here is CASSLHGTGRNEQFF. DNA of the CDR3: TGTGCCAGCAGTCTGCATGGGACAGGGCGGAATGAGCAGTTCTTC.

This clonotype came up many times. The CDR3 DNA sequence: TGTGCCAGCAGCTTGGAAGGGACTAGCTTTTTACCTCGTGAGACCCAGTACTTC. It translates to CASSLEGTSFLPRETQYF. The gene calls are TRBV5-5 and TRBJ2-5; 9 bases map to TRBD2. This CDR3 contains 18 residues. Per the germline V gene, CDR1 is SGHKS and CDR2 is YYEKEE (reference sequence). The trim removed 0 bases at V and 5 bases at J, leaving 14 bases unmatched.

This chain links TRBV6-5 with TRBJ2-4; D gene unclear. Germline-derived CDR1 and CDR2 are MNHEY and SVGAGI. V was shortened by 2 bases and J by 13 bases, with 18 bases between the two germline ends. The CDR3 extends over 14 amino acids. The CDR3 is CASSYDHGREAQYF. The CDR3 DNA reads as TGTGCCAGCAGTTACGACCACGGCCGAGAGGCCCAGTACTTC.

This clonotype was seen ten or more times. V is TRBV4-3 and J is TRBJ2-7; D might be TRBD1 or TRBD2, each matching 5 bases. The V gene lost 2 bases and the J gene lost 6 bases, with 17 bases spanning the gap. Germline V gene data show CDR1 as LGHNA and CDR2 as YSLEER. The CDR3 consists of 15 residues. The CDR3 sequence is CASSQTRGAVLEQYF. CDR3 nucleotides: TGCGCCAGCAGCCAAACAAGAGGGGCGGTGCTCGAGCAGTACTTC.

This chain uses TRBV4-3 with TRBJ2-7, with 10 bases that match TRBD1. CDR1 and CDR2 from the germline V gene are LGHNA and YSLEER. There are 14 residues in the CDR3. V trimming: 3 bases; J trimming: 3 bases; junction bases outside the gene matches: 2. CDR3 amino acids: CASSQGQGLYEQYF. CDR3 sequence (DNA): TGCGCCAGCAGCCAGGGACAGGGGCTCTACGAGCAGTACTTC.

This clonotype was seen repeatedly, ten times or more. The chain has TRBV12-3 or TRBV12-4 and TRBJ2-3; a possible D gene is TRBD2 (6 bases). This CDR3 has 15 residues. Trimming removed 4 bases from V and 0 bases from J, with 11 bases in between. For the CDR3, the DNA is TGTGCCAGCAGTTCCAGCGGACTAAGCACAGATACGCAGTATTTT. This gives the protein CASSSSGLSTDTQYF.

To note about this clonotype: No conserved phenylalanine or tryptophan ends this CDR3, so it is likely a read error. The genes are TRBV12-3 or TRBV12-4 and TRBJ2-3, with D maybe TRBD1 (6 bases). CDR3 length: 15 amino acids. V lost 6 bases, J lost 4 bases, and 17 bases lay in between. Here the CDR3 DNA reads TGTGCCAGCAGCCCAGACAGGCTGAGAGCAGATACGCAGTATTCT. This gives the protein CASSPDRLRADTQYS.

This clonotype was seen many times. V gene TRBV20-1 combines with J gene TRBJ2-5; D is perhaps TRBD2 (7 bases). The germline V gene has CDR1 DFQATT and CDR2 SNEGSKA (reference sequence). The V end was cut by 6 bases, the J end by 4 bases, with 21 bases between. The CDR3 is 15 residues long. The CDR3 DNA is TGCAGTGCCGCCCCTAGGGGGGGCCTACGAGAGACCCAGTACTTC. Translation: CSAAPRGGLRETQYF.

Details on this clonotype: At one of its ends the junction is not consistent with the germline gene, which may arise from a read error. The chain is built from TRBV3-1 and TRBJ2-2, with 9 nucleotides matching TRBD2. The CDR3 is 19 amino acids. Germline CDR1 is LGHDT and CDR2 is YNNKEL (reference sequence). The CDR3 coding sequence is TGTGCCAGCAGCCAAGATTGGCTAGCGGGACTCGCGAACACCGGGGAGCGGTTTTTT. Amino acids: CASSQDWLAGLANTGERFF.

This clonotype was observed a handful of times. The V and J genes are TRBV18 and TRBJ1-5; D gene ambiguous. Germline CDR1 KGHSH, CDR2 LQKENI. V dropped 3 bases and J dropped 1 base, with 10 bases sitting between them. The CDR3 runs 15 residues. This CDR3 reads CASSPQEGSNQPQHF. In DNA form, the CDR3 reads TGTGCCAGCTCACCGCAGGAGGGAAGCAATCAGCCCCAGCATTTT.

This clonotype showed up many times. V gene TRBV7-2 combines with J gene TRBJ2-4, with a weak D call TRBD2 (6 bases). The V gene lost 5 bases and the J gene lost 6 bases, with 11 bases spanning the gap. This CDR3 comprises 13 residues. CDR1 is SGHTA, CDR2 FQGNSA, per germline. CDR3 region: CASSVGTLNIQYF. CDR3 in DNA: TGTGCCAGCAGCGTCGGGACTCTAAACATTCAGTACTTC.

A few counts support this clonotype. This may arise from a read error, as a much more abundant clone is one base away. The chain carries TRBV20-1 and TRBJ1-4; D might be TRBD1 (5 bases). The CDR3 has 13 amino acids. From germline, CDR1 is DFQATT and CDR2 SNEGSKA (reference sequence). For the CDR3, the DNA is TGCAGTGCTAACCGGGACGTAGATGAAAAACGGTTTTTT. It specifies CSANRDVDEKRFF.

The V and J genes are TRBV6-5 and TRBJ2-2; TRBD1 matches 9 bases. There are 14 residues in the CDR3. The germline gives CDR1 MNHEY, CDR2 SVGAGI. The trim removed 11 bases at V and 3 bases at J, leaving 7 bases unmatched. The CDR3 nucleotides are TGTGCCGGTAAACGGGACAGGGACACCGGGGAGCTGTTTTTT. Protein: CAGKRDRDTGELFF.

The gene calls are TRBV7-9 and TRBJ2-2; D call uncertain. The CDR3 sequence is 15 residues long. Per the germline V gene, CDR1 is SEHNR and CDR2 is FQNEAQ (reference sequence). Trimming pared 5 bases from V and 4 bases from J, leaving 14 bases between. The DNA for the CDR3 is TGTGCCAGCAGCCCCCCCGTTGTTCTCACCGGGGAGCTGTTTTTT. It encodes CASSPPVVLTGELFF.

Of note for this clonotype: A read error may be the cause here, since a much bigger clone is one base away. The chain couples TRBV6-6 to TRBJ1-2, with a weak D call TRBD1 (5 bases). Per germline, CDR1 MNHNY and CDR2 SVGAGI (reference sequence). The CDR3 is made up of 16 amino acids. CDR3 sequence (DNA): TGTGTCAGCAGTTACAATGACGGGACGGCCAGTCGGGGCTACACCTTC. Residues: CVSSYNDGTASRGYTF.

This clonotype showed up just a few times. This may arise from a read error, as a much more abundant clone is one base away. V usage is TRBV12-3 or TRBV12-4 and J usage is TRBJ2-1, with D hard to call. The CDR3 is made up of 12 amino acids. The CDR3 reads CTSSLSSLEQFF. In nucleotides, the CDR3 is TGTACCAGCAGTTTATCCAGTCTCGAGCAGTTCTTC.

This clonotype was seen repeatedly, ten times or more. The gene calls are TRBV7-2 and TRBJ1-6; D might be TRBD1 (5 bases). The CDR3 extends over 15 amino acids. Germline V lookup: CDR1 SGHTA, CDR2 FQGNSA. Trimming took off 5 bases at V and 6 bases at J, with 14 bases between the two ends. CDR3 nucleotides: TGTGCCAGCAGCCCACCGGGGGGTGGTAATTCACCCCTCCACTTT. It codes for CASSPPGGGNSPLHF.

This clonotype has at least ten counts. The chain is built from TRBV9 and TRBJ1-2; no clear D. Trimming shortened V by 0 bases and J by 4 bases, and 10 bases separated the two germline ends. Germline V lookup: CDR1 SGDLS, CDR2 YYNGEE. CDR3 length: 14 residues. CDR3 in amino acids: CASSVGRAGYGYTF. In nucleotides, the CDR3 is TGTGCCAGCAGCGTAGGCAGAGCGGGCTATGGCTACACCTTC.

The rearrangement uses TRBV29-1 and TRBJ1-2, with a weak D call TRBD1 (5 bases). This CDR3 contains 14 residues. Deletions cut 3 bases from V and 3 bases from J, with 14 bases between. CDR1 is SQVTM and CDR2 is ANQGSEA in the germline V gene. Written as DNA, the CDR3 is TGCAGCGTTGAGTTCTTCGGGACGGACTATGGCTACACCTTC. Its translation: CSVEFFGTDYGYTF.

This clonotype was detected only a few times. The chain is built from TRBV19 and TRBJ2-3; 14 positions agree with TRBD2. CDR3 length: 18 amino acids. CDR1 and CDR2 (germline): LNHDA, SQIVND (reference sequence). V was clipped by 4 bases and J by 5 bases; unmatched bases: 11. The CDR3 sequence is CASSRGTSGGGRRDTQYF. The CDR3 DNA reads as TGTGCCAGTAGTAGAGGGACTAGCGGGGGCGGCCGTAGAGATACGCAGTATTTT.

V is TRBV2 and J is TRBJ1-4; 7 bases align to TRBD1. Germline V gene data show CDR1 as SNHLY and CDR2 as FYNNEI. This CDR3 has 15 residues. V lost 4 bases, J lost 8 bases, and 10 bases stayed unmatched. CDR3 protein: CASSGSTGAREKLFF. The CDR3, as DNA: TGTGCCAGCAGTGGGTCTACAGGGGCGCGGGAAAAACTGTTTTTT. The complete variable domain, with remaining parts taken from reference TRBV2 and TRBJ1-4, reads EPEVTQTPSHQVTQMGQEVILRCVPISNHLYFYWYRQILGQKVEFLVSFYNNEISEKSEIFDDQFSVERPDGSNFTLKIRSTKLEDSAMYFCASSGSTGAREKLFFGSGTQLSVL.

The rearrangement joins TRBV7-2 to TRBJ2-7, with 7 bases aligning to TRBD2. V dropped 8 bases and J dropped 7; count of bases not matched to a gene: 17. The CDR3 consists of 15 residues. Germline assignment: CDR1 SGHTA and CDR2 FQGNSA. CDR3 nucleotide sequence: TGTGCCAGCTTCCTGGGAGGGGTTTCCTACAATGAGCAGTACTTC. Protein sequence: CASFLGGVSYNEQYF.

The rearrangement uses TRBV2 and TRBJ2-2; TRBD1 matches 8 bases. The CDR3 extends over 14 amino acids. V shed 8 bases and J 4 bases; nucleotides not matched to a gene: 6. CDR1 SNHLY and CDR2 FYNNEI come from the germline V gene. In nucleotides, the CDR3 is TGTGCCAGCGTCAGTACAGGGGGCACCGGGGAGCTGTTTTTT. It is translated as CASVSTGGTGELFF.

V and J are TRBV30 and TRBJ2-3; 9 bases are shared with TRBD2. The trim removed 2 bases at V and 9 bases at J, leaving 15 bases unmatched. The CDR3 runs to 16 residues. Germline values: CDR1 GTSNPN, CDR2 SVGIG (reference sequence). CDR3 amino acids: CAWSHGVSGGARTQYF. The CDR3 bases are TGTGCCTGGAGTCATGGGGTTAGCGGGGGTGCCAGAACGCAGTATTTT. The variable domain in full, completed from reference TRBV30 and TRBJ2-3, reads SQTIHQWPATLVQPVGSPLSLECTVEGTSNPNLYWYRQAAGRGLQLLFYSVGIGQISSEVPQNLSASRPQDRQFILSSKKLLLSDSGFYLCAWSHGVSGGARTQYFGPGTRLTVL.

The chain joins TRBV6-1 to TRBJ1-6; D is possibly TRBD1 (5 bases). The V end lost 6 bases, the J end lost 9 bases, and 18 bases lay between the germline ends. The CDR3 extends over 15 amino acids. The germline V gene has CDR1 MNHNS and CDR2 SASEGT. CDR3: CASRASGRGGSPLHF. Here the CDR3 DNA reads TGTGCCAGCAGGGCCTCGGGCCGGGGGGGTTCACCCCTCCACTTT.